This entry describes one T cell receptor beta chain. Its target antigen remains unknown. Per-base qualities were not stored, and no clone one base away is much larger. TCR beta CDR3 regions were amplified from RNA transcripts. The TCR CDR3 was subjected to a first round of RT-PCR using the HTBI primer set and the Qiagen OneStep RT-PCR kit. Libraries were constructed in a second round of multiplex PCR, after which size selection and purification were carried out. The libraries were sequenced on an Illumina HiSeq2000 using paired-end 100 bp reads. As for how the authors treated the data: SOAPnuke was used to process the raw data, throwing out any read that contained adapters or uncalled bases, had a mean Phred below 15, or lacked an exact constant-primer or identifier match. COPE v1.2.5 was used to merge high-quality paired reads, and clonotypes were defined as unique nucleotide sequences. MiTCR v1.1 was used to align the clonotypes against IMGT TRBV, TRBD and TRBJ reference segments. The analysis included only V-J combinations with a frequency above 0.0001, which together covered more than 98% of the repertoires. A TCS score was defined as the ratio of F50 (clonal expansion) to E x V (chaos), with BLOSUM62-based TCRdist applied between CDR3 peptides within each V-J. Welch's t-statistics and random forest reduced several hundred V-J features to under 15, which were used in a naive Bayes classifier (R e1071). The public sequencing data were trimmed at Q25 with fastp and processed into clonotypes with MiXCR by TCRdb, which kept only in-frame beta chains. Each CDR3 protein appears once, grouped with its most common genes and DNA. The V and J calls shown here were made by TCRdb, not taken from the authors' results. The sample table shows hundreds of thousands of distinct CDR3 sequences, and roughly 15% are seen once. Roughly an eighth of the sample is held by the ten biggest clonotypes.

From the germline V gene (reference sequence), CDR1 is SGHKS and CDR2 is YYEKEE. Reading from cysteine to phenylalanine, the CDR3 counts 15 amino acids. Left in the record is the CDR3 DNA by itself, 45 bases read in frame from the first base. The trim is 2 bases for V and 0 bases for J, with a gap of 9 bases between the germline ends. This specimen belongs to a study of T cells in Graves' hyperthyroidism and ophthalmopathy (dated by TCRdb to the late 2010s). In terms of the full investigation: Peripheral blood was collected at initial diagnosis, before any treatment. For training and testing, the 100 or so patients in the discovery cohort were randomly divided in a 7:3 ratio. TCR Vbeta CDR3 sequencing of 120 to 150 peripheral blood samples (about 45 ophthalmopathy, about 80 hyperthyroidism and approximately 17 progressor patients) is reported in the paper. TCR V-J signatures able to tell the groups apart were searched for in a discovery cohort of 90 to 100 patients, of whom more than 40 had Graves' ophthalmopathy and around 58 had stable Graves' hyperthyroidism. Prospective prediction of ophthalmopathy was tested in an independent validation cohort of approximately 19 hyperthyroidism patients and some 17 patients who later progressed to ophthalmopathy. Thyroid tissue and blood T-cell repertoires from several Graves' hyperthyroidism patients were also compared in the study. Once sampling was done, hyperthyroidism patients were given methimazole at a starting dose of 30 mg daily, whereas ophthalmopathy patients were given high-dose intravenous methylprednisolone.

Moderately to severely active disease, a Clinical Activity Score of at least 3, a NOSPECS grade of at least 4, and a duration under 3 months were present in ophthalmopathy patients. Patients with uncontrolled infections, other autoimmune diseases, pregnancy or lactation were excluded. Diagnoses were based on clinical symptoms, serum thyroxine and TRAb, thyroid ultrasound and orbital computed tomography. PBMCs were isolated from about 10 ml of fresh peripheral blood by Ficoll-Paque density gradient centrifugation. Total RNA was extracted using Trizol reagent, and RNA quality was assessed on an Agilent 2100 Bioanalyzer. General study outcomes and caveats: In validation, the model predicted progression to ophthalmopathy a median of around six months before onset, with roughly 70% sensitivity and more than 72% specificity. In cross-validation, a model built on a 13 V-J signature told ophthalmopathy apart from stable hyperthyroidism with 87.88% sensitivity and about 81% specificity, and in testing the same model reached 80%/75%. Most expanded thyroid clonotypes (frequency above 0.001) were also detected in blood, a finding suggesting that blood repertoires may reflect thyroid immune responses. No statistical method was used to fix the sample size in advance, and group allocation was not hidden from the investigators.

This TCR came from a man younger than 35 with Graves' ophthalmopathy. The chain couples TRBV5-5 to TRBJ1-3, with the D gene uncertain. The specimen sequenced was blood. CDR3 loop: CASSFPGSSGNTIYF. The nucleotide sequence reads as follows: TGTGCCAGCAGCTTCCCGGGCTCCTCTGGAAACACCATATATTTT.